Included here is one TCR beta chain sequence, with context. Trimming cost V 5 bases and J 3 bases, with 3 bases left between them. CDR3 length: 11 amino acids. Germline V CDR1 and CDR2: MNHEY, SVGEGT. Repertoires were generated with immunoSEQ multiplex PCR, while TCRdb's copy carries only in-frame clones and drops some. The table lists approximately 230,000 clones, approximately 90% of them singletons. The data were obtained in a study of blood T cell repertoires in COVID-19. The clonotype comes from a woman aged 25-40 years who had recovered from COVID-19. The sequencing sample was made of PBMCs or T cells enriched from blood (not recorded which). This chain uses TRBV6-2 or TRBV6-3 with TRBJ2-3; D is ambiguous. The CDR3 DNA follows: TGTGCCAGCAGTCATACAGATACGCAGTATTTT. It specifies CASSHTDTQYF.